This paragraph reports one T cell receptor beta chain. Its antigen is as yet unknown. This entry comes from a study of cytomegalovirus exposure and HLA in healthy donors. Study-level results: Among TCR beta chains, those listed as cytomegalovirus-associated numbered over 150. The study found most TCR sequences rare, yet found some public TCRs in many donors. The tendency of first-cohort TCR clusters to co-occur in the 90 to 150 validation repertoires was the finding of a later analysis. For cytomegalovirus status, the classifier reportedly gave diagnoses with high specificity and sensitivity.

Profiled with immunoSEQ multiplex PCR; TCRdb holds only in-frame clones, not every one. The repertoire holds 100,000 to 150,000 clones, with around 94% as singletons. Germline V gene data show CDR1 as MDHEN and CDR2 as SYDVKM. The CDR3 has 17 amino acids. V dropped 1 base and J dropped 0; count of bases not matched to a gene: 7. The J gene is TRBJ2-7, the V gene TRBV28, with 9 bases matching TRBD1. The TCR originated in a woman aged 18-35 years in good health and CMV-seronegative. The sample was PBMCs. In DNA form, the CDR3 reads TGTGCCAGCAGTTTATCCGGGACAGGGCTACTCTCCTACGAGCAGTACTTC. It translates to CASSLSGTGLLSYEQYF.